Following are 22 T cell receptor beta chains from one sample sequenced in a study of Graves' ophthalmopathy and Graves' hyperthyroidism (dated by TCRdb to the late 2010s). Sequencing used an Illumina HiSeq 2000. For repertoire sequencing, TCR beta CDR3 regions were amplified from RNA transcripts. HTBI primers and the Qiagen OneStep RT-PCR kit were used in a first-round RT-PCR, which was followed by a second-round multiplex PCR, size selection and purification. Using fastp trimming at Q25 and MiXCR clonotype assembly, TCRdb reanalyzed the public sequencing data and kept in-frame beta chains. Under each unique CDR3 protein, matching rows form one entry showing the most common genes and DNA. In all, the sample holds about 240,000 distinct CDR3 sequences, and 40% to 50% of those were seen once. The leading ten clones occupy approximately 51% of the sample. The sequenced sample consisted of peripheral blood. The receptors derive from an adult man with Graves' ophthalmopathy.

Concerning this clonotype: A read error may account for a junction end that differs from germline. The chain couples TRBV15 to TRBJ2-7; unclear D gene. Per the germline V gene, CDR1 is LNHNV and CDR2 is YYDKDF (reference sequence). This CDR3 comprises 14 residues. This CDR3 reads CASSHPAISYEQYF. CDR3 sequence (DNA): TGCGCCAGCAGCCATCCCGCTATCTCCTACGAGCAGTACTTC.

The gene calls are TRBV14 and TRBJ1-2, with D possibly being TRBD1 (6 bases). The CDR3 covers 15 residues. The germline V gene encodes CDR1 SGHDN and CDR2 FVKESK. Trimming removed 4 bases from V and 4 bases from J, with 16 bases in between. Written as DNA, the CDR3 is TGTGCCAGCAGCCCAGCAACAGGGAACCCCTATGGCTACACCTTC. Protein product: CASSPATGNPYGYTF. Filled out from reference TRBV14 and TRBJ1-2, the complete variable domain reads EAGVTQFPSHSVIEKGQTVTLRCDPISGHDNLYWYRRVMGKEIKFLLHFVKESKQDESGMPNNRFLAERTGGTYSTLKVQPAELEDSGVYFCASSPATGNPYGYTFGSGTRLTVV.

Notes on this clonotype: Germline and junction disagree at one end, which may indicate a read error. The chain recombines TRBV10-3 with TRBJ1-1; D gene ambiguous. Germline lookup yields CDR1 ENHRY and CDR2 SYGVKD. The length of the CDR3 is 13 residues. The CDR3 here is CASSWAERTEAFF. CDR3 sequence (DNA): TGTGCCAGCAGTTGGGCAGAGAGGACTGAAGCTTTCTTT.

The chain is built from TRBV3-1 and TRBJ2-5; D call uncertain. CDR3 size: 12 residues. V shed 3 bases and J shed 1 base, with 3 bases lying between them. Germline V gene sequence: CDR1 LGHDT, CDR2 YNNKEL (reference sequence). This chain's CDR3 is CASSQIQETQYF. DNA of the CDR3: TGTGCCAGCAGCCAGATCCAAGAGACCCAGTACTTC.

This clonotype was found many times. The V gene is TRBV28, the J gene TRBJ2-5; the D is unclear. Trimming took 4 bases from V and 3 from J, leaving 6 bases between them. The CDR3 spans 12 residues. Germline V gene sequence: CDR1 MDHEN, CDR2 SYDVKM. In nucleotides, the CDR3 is TGTGCCAGCAGTTCCGGAAAAGAGACCCAGTACTTC. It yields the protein CASSSGKETQYF.

The CDR3: CASSPMQGGGYGYTF. The DNA for the CDR3 is TGTGCCAGCTCACCAATGCAGGGTGGGGGCTATGGCTACACCTTC. This sequence joins TRBV5-8 and TRBJ1-2, with a tentative D call TRBD1 (5 bases). This CDR3 is 15 amino acids long. Trimming cost V 7 bases and J 4 bases, with 20 bases left between them. Germline CDR1 SGHTS, CDR2 YDEGEE.

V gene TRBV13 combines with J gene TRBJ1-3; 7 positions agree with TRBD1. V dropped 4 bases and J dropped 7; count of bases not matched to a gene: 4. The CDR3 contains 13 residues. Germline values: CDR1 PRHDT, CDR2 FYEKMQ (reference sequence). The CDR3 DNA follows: TGTGCCAGCAGCTCAGGGACAGTTAACACCATATATTTT. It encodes CASSSGTVNTIYF.

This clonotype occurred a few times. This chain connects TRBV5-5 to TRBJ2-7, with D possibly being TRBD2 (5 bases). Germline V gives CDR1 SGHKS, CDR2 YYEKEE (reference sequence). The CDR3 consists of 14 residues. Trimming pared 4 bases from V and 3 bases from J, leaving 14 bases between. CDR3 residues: CASSLRTGYYEQYF. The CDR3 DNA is TGTGCCAGCAGCCTCCGAACGGGGTACTACGAGCAGTACTTC.

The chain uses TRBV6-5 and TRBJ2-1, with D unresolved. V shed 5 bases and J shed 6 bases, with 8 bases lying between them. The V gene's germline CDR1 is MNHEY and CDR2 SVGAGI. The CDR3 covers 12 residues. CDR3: CASSGDLNEQFF. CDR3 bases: TGTGCCAGCAGTGGCGATCTCAATGAGCAGTTCTTC.

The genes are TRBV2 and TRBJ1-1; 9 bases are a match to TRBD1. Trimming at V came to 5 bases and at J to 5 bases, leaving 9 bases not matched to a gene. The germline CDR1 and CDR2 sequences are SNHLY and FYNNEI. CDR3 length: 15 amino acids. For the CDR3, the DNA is TGTGCCAGCAGTTACCGGGACAGGGTAAGAACTGAAGCTTTCTTT. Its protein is CASSYRDRVRTEAFF.

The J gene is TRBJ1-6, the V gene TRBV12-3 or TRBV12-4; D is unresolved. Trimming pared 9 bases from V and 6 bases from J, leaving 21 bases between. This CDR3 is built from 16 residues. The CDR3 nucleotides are TGTGCCAGTTCCCCTCCTGGACGGAATGGTAATTCACCCCTCCACTTT. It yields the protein CASSPPGRNGNSPLHF.

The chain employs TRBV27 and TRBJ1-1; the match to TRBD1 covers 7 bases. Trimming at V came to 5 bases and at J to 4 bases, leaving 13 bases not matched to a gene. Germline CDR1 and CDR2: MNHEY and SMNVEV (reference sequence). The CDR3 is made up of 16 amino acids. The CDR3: CASSLQWDRRGTEAFF. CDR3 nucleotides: TGTGCCAGCAGTCTACAGTGGGACAGAAGGGGCACTGAAGCTTTCTTT.

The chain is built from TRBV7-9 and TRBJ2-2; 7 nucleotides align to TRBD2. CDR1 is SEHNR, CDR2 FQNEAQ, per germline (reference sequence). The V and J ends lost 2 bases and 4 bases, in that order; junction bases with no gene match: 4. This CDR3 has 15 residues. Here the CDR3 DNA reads TGTGCCAGCAGCTTACGGGGGGTCGGCACCGGGGAGCTGTTTTTT. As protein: CASSLRGVGTGELFF.

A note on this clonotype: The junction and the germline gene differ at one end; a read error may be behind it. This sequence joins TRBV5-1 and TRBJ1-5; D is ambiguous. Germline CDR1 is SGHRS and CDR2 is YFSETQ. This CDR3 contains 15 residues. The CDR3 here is CASSLAYSSNQPQHF. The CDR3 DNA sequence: TGTGCCAGCAGCTTGGCATACAGTAGCAATCAGCCCCAGCATTTT.

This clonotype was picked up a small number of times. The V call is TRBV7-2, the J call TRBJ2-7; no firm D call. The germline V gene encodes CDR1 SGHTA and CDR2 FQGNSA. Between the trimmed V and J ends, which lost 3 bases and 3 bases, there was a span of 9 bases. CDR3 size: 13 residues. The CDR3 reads CASSFRRNYEQYF. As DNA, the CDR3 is TGTGCCAGCAGCTTTCGACGTAACTACGAGCAGTACTTC. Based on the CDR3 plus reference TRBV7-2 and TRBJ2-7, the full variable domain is GAGVSQSPSNKVTEKGKDVELRCDPISGHTALYWYRQSLGQGLEFLIYFQGNSAPDKSGLPSDRFSAERTGGSVSTLTIQRTQQEDSAVYLCASSFRRNYEQYFGPGTRLTVT.

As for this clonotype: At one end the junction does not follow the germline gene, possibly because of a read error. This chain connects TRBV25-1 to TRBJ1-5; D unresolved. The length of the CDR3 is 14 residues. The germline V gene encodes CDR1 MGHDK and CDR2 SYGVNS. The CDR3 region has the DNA TGTGCCAGCGGCCGAATGACTAGCAATCAACCCCAGCATTTT. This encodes CASGRMTSNQPQHF.

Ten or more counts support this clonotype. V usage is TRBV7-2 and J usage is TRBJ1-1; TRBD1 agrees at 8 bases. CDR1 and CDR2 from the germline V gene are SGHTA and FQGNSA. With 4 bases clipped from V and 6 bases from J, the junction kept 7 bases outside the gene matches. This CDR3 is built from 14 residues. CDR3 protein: CASSSYRGWPEAFF. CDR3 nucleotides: TGTGCCAGCAGCTCATACAGGGGGTGGCCTGAAGCTTTCTTT.

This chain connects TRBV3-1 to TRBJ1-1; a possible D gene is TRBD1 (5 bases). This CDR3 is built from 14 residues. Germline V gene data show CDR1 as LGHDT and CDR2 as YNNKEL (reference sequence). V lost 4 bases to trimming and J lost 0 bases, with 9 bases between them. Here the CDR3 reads CASSRGQMNTEAFF. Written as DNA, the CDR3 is TGTGCCAGCAGCCGAGGACAAATGAACACTGAAGCTTTCTTT.

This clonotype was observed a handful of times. The CDR3 region is CATRSSGANVLTF. In DNA form, the CDR3 reads TGTGCCACCAGAAGTTCTGGGGCCAACGTCCTGACTTTC. V gene TRBV15 combines with J gene TRBJ2-6; no definite D call. From germline, CDR1 is LNHNV and CDR2 YYDKDF (reference sequence). CDR3 size: 13 residues. Trimming stripped 6 bases from V and 1 base from J, with 4 bases between.

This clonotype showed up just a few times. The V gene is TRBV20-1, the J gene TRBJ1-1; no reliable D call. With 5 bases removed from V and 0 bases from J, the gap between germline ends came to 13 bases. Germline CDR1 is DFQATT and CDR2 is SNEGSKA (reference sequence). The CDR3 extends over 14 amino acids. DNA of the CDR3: TGCAGTGCTTATAAGACACGCCTGAACACTGAAGCTTTCTTT. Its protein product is CSAYKTRLNTEAFF.

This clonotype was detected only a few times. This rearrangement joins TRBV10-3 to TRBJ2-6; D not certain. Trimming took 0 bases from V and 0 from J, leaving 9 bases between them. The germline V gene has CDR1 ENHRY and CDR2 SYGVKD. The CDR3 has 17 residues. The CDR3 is CAISESNLFSGANVLTF. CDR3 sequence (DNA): TGTGCCATCAGTGAGTCAAATCTTTTCTCTGGGGCCAACGTCCTGACTTTC.

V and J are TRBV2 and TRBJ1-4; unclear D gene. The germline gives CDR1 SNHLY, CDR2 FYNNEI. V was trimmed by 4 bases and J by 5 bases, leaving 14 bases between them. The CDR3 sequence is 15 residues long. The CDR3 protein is CASSVGRIVNEKLFF. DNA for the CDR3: TGTGCCAGCAGTGTAGGAAGGATCGTCAATGAAAAACTGTTTTTT.